One and the same sample provided the 17 T cell receptor beta chains below, sequenced in a study of control samples from healthy donors and cancer patients. Assay used: immunoSEQ multiplex PCR; TCRdb lists only in-frame clones, some missing. The repertoire holds tens of thousands of clones, with more than 70% as singletons. The sequencing sample was made of PBMCs. All receptors derive from a man aged 60-69 years with colorectal cancer.

The V and J genes are TRBV6-6 and TRBJ1-4, with a possible D match to TRBD1 (5 bases). The ends were cut back, 6 bases at V and 7 bases at J, with 18 bases in the middle. CDR3 length equals 15 residues. CDR1 and CDR2 (germline): MNHNY, SVGAGI (reference sequence). CDR3 DNA: TGTGCCAGCAGCCCCCCCCAGGGTCGGATTGAAAAACTGTTTTTT. This translates into CASSPPQGRIEKLFF.

The chain recombines TRBV6-4 with TRBJ1-2, with D possibly TRBD1 on 5 matching bases. The ends were cut back, 3 bases at V and 4 bases at J, with 12 bases in the middle. The CDR3 is 14 amino acids. The germline V gene has CDR1 MRHNA and CDR2 SNTAGT. The CDR3 sequence: CASSESGTGYGYTF. The DNA for the CDR3 is TGTGCCAGCAGTGAGTCCGGGACCGGCTATGGCTACACCTTC.

The CDR3 sequence: CASRWGNNEQFF. The CDR3 DNA follows: TGTGCCAGCCGTTGGGGGAACAATGAGCAGTTCTTC. V is TRBV6-5 and J is TRBJ2-1; TRBD1 or TRBD2 may be the D gene (5 bases each). V lost 8 bases, J lost 5 bases, and 10 bases lay in between. The length of the CDR3 is 12 residues. Germline V gene data show CDR1 as MNHEY and CDR2 as SVGAGI.

The chain recombines TRBV19 with TRBJ2-7; perhaps TRBD1 as D (5 bases). CDR3 size: 12 residues. The V and J ends lost 5 bases and 3 bases respectively, with 8 bases between them. Germline loops: CDR1 LNHDA, CDR2 SQIVND (reference sequence). The CDR3 reads CASSGRDYEQYF. Here the CDR3 DNA reads TGTGCCAGTAGTGGCAGGGACTACGAGCAGTACTTC.

The chain joins TRBV5-1 to TRBJ2-7; 7 nucleotides align to TRBD2. CDR1 is SGHRS and CDR2 is YFSETQ in the germline V gene. The CDR3 consists of 16 residues. The ends lost 4 bases at V and 1 base at J; junction bases unmatched: 11. CDR3 sequence reads: CASSTGGAGQSYEQYF. The CDR3 region has the DNA TGCGCCAGCAGCACGGGGGGAGCAGGGCAGTCCTACGAGCAGTACTTC.

CDR3 amino acids: CASSLEGTGVSTDTQYF. CDR3 in DNA: TGTGCCAGCAGTTTAGAGGGGACAGGGGTCAGCACAGATACGCAGTATTTT. J is TRBJ2-3 and V is TRBV28; 10 bases match TRBD1. The V and J ends lost 2 bases and 0 bases, in that order; junction bases with no gene match: 5. The CDR3 is 17 amino acids. The germline CDR1 and CDR2 sequences are MDHEN and SYDVKM.

The genes are TRBV7-9 and TRBJ1-2; no clear D. This CDR3 spans 14 amino acids. Germline V gene sequence: CDR1 SEHNR, CDR2 FQNEAQ (reference sequence). V lost 2 bases and J lost 2, with 9 bases in between. CDR3 sequence reads: CASSLSEGNYGYTF. The CDR3 nucleotides read TGTGCCAGCAGCTTATCAGAAGGAAACTATGGCTACACCTTC.

The J gene is TRBJ1-2, the V gene TRBV19, with TRBD1 as a possible D gene (5 bases). The CDR3 consists of 14 residues. Between the trimmed V and J ends, which lost 6 bases and 0 bases, there was a span of 11 bases. The germline CDR1 and CDR2 sequences are LNHDA and SQIVND (reference sequence). CDR3 DNA: TGTGCCAGTAGCGTAGGGGTCGCTAACTATGGCTACACCTTC. It yields the protein CASSVGVANYGYTF.

V is TRBV7-9 and J is TRBJ2-7; D gene ambiguous. V was cut by 10 bases and J by 5 bases, with 18 bases left in between. The CDR3 consists of 13 residues. Per the germline V gene, CDR1 is SEHNR and CDR2 is FQNEAQ (reference sequence). In DNA form, the CDR3 reads TGTGCCACCGGCCAGGACCTTCGTCACGAGCAGTACTTC. Amino acids: CATGQDLRHEQYF.

This clone was detected only once. This rearrangement joins TRBV7-8 to TRBJ1-3, with no clear D. The germline V gene has CDR1 SGHVS and CDR2 FQNEAQ. The CDR3 runs to 15 residues. The V gene lost 4 bases and the J gene lost 0 bases, with 10 bases spanning the gap. CDR3 amino acids: CASSSRVSSGNTIYF. The CDR3 nucleotides are TGTGCCAGCAGCTCGAGGGTCAGCTCTGGAAACACCATATATTTT.

The chain recombines TRBV4-1 with TRBJ1-1; D might be TRBD1 (5 bases). V was shortened by 0 bases and J by 6 bases, with 11 bases between the two germline ends. Per the germline V gene, CDR1 is MGHRA and CDR2 is YSYEKL. This CDR3 region has 14 residues. The CDR3 bases are TGCGCCAGCAGCCAAGATTCAATGGGGGCTGAAGCTTTCTTT. This translates into CASSQDSMGAEAFF.

V is TRBV28 and J is TRBJ1-6; no reliable D call. With 1 base removed from V and 3 bases from J, the gap between germline ends came to 10 bases. The CDR3 is 16 amino acids. CDR1 is MDHEN, CDR2 SYDVKM, per germline. The CDR3 DNA follows: TGTGCCAGCAGTTTATCGGGAAAGGGCTATAATTCACCCCTCCACTTT. It codes for CASSLSGKGYNSPLHF.

The chain has TRBV2 and TRBJ2-3; 9 bases are shared with TRBD2. Trimming took 7 bases from V and 3 from J; bases not matched to a gene: 11. The CDR3 totals 16 residues. In germline, CDR1 is SNHLY, CDR2 FYNNEI. CDR3 loop: CASKPRLAGSTDTQYF. The CDR3 DNA reads TGTGCCAGCAAGCCGCGGCTAGCGGGGAGTACAGATACGCAGTATTTT.

This chain links TRBV13 with TRBJ1-6; D might be TRBD1 (5 bases). V dropped 8 bases and J dropped 7 bases, with 15 bases sitting between them. Germline V gene sequence: CDR1 PRHDT, CDR2 FYEKMQ (reference sequence). The CDR3 spans 14 residues. The CDR3 DNA reads TGTGCCAGCCGCCCCGGGACGGGGAATTCACCCCTCCACTTT. Translating gives CASRPGTGNSPLHF.

This rearrangement joins TRBV4-2 to TRBJ1-1; D is ambiguous. The CDR3 runs 12 residues. Germline V gives CDR1 LGHNA, CDR2 YNFKEQ. Trimming cost V 3 bases and J 3 bases, with 5 bases left between them. The CDR3 DNA follows: TGTGCCAGCAGCCAGATAGACACTGAAGCTTTCTTT. Translated: CASSQIDTEAFF.

The chain is built from TRBV27 and TRBJ2-1; 9 nucleotides align to TRBD2. The V gene end was trimmed by 6 bases and the J gene end by 1 base; junction bases not matched to a gene: 4. The germline V gene has CDR1 MNHEY and CDR2 SMNVEV (reference sequence). The CDR3 covers 15 residues. The CDR3, as DNA: TGTGCCAGCAGGGGCGGGGGGGCGTCCTACAATGAGCAGTTCTTC. Protein product: CASRGGGASYNEQFF.

The rearrangement joins TRBV11-3 to TRBJ2-7; 10 bases are shared with TRBD1. This CDR3 has 15 residues. Trimming cost V 4 bases and J 6 bases; bases outside gene matches: 9. The germline CDR1 and CDR2 sequences are SGHNT and YENEEA. The CDR3 DNA follows: TGTGCCAGCAGCTACGACAGGGGGCCCAACCTCGAGCAGTACTTC. Protein sequence: CASSYDRGPNLEQYF.